Described below is a single T cell receptor (beta chain) sequence and its context. What it binds is unknown. This CDR3 comprises 15 residues. CDR1 is SNHLY, CDR2 FYNNEI, per germline. V dropped 7 bases and J dropped 0 bases, with 15 bases sitting between them. Assay used: immunoSEQ multiplex PCR; TCRdb lists only in-frame clones, some missing. The sample carries about 1 million clones, around 76% recorded once. The sample comes from a study of shared clonotypes between healthy human individuals. Whole-study context: Researchers assigned three CD4 naive, three CD4 memory, two CD8 naive and one CD8 memory plate to each donor. Whole-study findings and limits: Relative to clonotypes present in all four donors, those not shared had lower generation probabilities.

Sequenced: memory CD4+ T cells sorted from blood. Subset meaning: CD45RA-negative fraction. This rearrangement joins TRBV2 to TRBJ1-2, with a possible D match to TRBD1 (6 bases). The TCR sequence derives from a man between 18 and 29 years old in good health. In DNA form, the CDR3 reads TGTGCCAGCACCGGAAACAGGGTAGCTAACTATGGCTACACCTTC. This encodes CASTGNRVANYGYTF.